These 15 T cell receptor beta chains were all obtained from the same sample, sequenced in a study of blood T cells in healthy people across ages. Then a second PCR, running about 6 to 12 cycles, was carried out with a sample-barcoded 5' primer and a J-beta primer mix. Via MiXCR, TCRdb re-called the 5' RACE reads, giving one row per CDR3 protein. The sample lists 1,800,000 or so distinct CDR3 sequences; 35% to 50% were seen once. Sequenced material: blood. These receptors all stem from a human donor in good health.

With respect to this clonotype: At one end the junction does not follow the germline gene, possibly because of a read error. This rearrangement joins TRBV29-1 to TRBJ2-5, with 8 bases fitting TRBD1. Germline CDR1 reads SQVTM; CDR2 reads ANQGSEA. This CDR3 is built from 12 residues. CDR3 nucleotides: TGCAGCGTTGACAGGGGGCAAGAGACCCGGTACTTC. Translated, it gives CSVDRGQETRYF.

The chain links TRBV29-1 to TRBJ1-1; the D is unclear. CDR1 and CDR2 from the germline V gene are SQVTM and ANQGSEA. This CDR3 spans 11 amino acids. The CDR3 bases are TGCAGTTATAGAATGAACACTGAAGCTTTCTTT. This sequence encodes CSYRMNTEAFF.

The chain is built from TRBV13 and TRBJ2-7; D call uncertain. The CDR3 extends over 12 amino acids. Germline V gene data show CDR1 as PRHDT and CDR2 as FYEKMQ (reference sequence). Trimming pared 3 bases from V and 5 bases from J, leaving 8 bases between. Here the CDR3 reads CASSFAHNEQYF. CDR3 nucleotides: TGTGCCAGCAGCTTCGCCCATAACGAGCAGTACTTC.

About this clonotype itself: One end of the junction does not line up with germline, which may come from a read error. This CDR3 is CASSLDPGQVYGDTF. The DNA for the CDR3 is TGTGCCAGCAGCTTGGATCCGGGGCAGGTGTATGGCGACACCTTC. This chain connects TRBV5-5 to TRBJ1-2, with D maybe TRBD1 (5 bases). This CDR3 is 15 amino acids long. Germline lookup yields CDR1 SGHKS and CDR2 YYEKEE (reference sequence). The full variable domain, in which reference TRBV5-5 and TRBJ1-2 provide the parts outside the CDR3, is DAGVTQSPTHLIKTRGQQVTLRCSPISGHKSVSWYQQVLGQGPQFIFQYYEKEERGRGNFPDRFSARQFPNYSSELNVNALLLGDSALYLCASSLDPGQVYGDTFGSGTRLTVV.

The genes are TRBV29-1 and TRBJ2-6; D remains unclear. The CDR3 is made up of 16 amino acids. The V end was cut by 4 bases, the J end by 0 bases, with 13 bases between. Germline assignment: CDR1 SQVTM and CDR2 ANQGSEA. CDR3 region: CSVVLCTHSGANVLTF. CDR3 nucleotide sequence: TGCAGCGTTGTTTTGTGCACCCACTCTGGGGCCAACGTCCTGACTTTC.

This rearrangement joins TRBV7-6 to TRBJ2-7, with TRBD2 identical over 7 bases. The V segment lost 0 bases and the J segment 6 bases; nucleotides outside the gene matches: 14. Germline V gene lookup returns CDR1 SGHVS and CDR2 FNYEAQ. This CDR3 has 17 amino acids. In DNA, the CDR3 is TGTGCCAGCAGCTTAGCTAGTCCGGGGGGAATCCTATTCGAGCAGTACTTC. It yields the protein CASSLASPGGILFEQYF.

The rearrangement uses TRBV12-3 or TRBV12-4 and TRBJ2-3; 7 bases fit TRBD2. The CDR3 is made up of 15 amino acids. With 3 bases clipped from V and 4 bases from J, the junction kept 7 bases outside the gene matches. CDR3 coding DNA: TGTGCCAGCAGTTTCCGGACTAGACGCGCAGATACGCAGTATTTT. This translates into CASSFRTRRADTQYF.

This clonotype was detected only once. A much larger clone lies one base from this, so it may be a read error. The chain couples TRBV6-1 to TRBJ2-7; TRBD1 aligns across 7 bases. Germline CDR1 MNHNS, CDR2 SASEGT. This CDR3 is built from 13 residues. CDR3 sequence reads: CASSEVGGYGQYF. The CDR3, as DNA: TGTGCCAGCAGTGAAGTAGGGGGCTACGGGCAGTACTTC.

The rearrangement uses TRBV7-2 and TRBJ1-5; D uncertain. CDR1 is SGHTA, CDR2 FQGNSA, per germline. The CDR3 length is 14 residues. V lost 0 bases, J lost 7 bases, and 10 bases lay in between. The CDR3 sequence is CASSLAPGWQPQHF. CDR3 DNA: TGTGCCAGCAGCTTAGCCCCAGGTTGGCAGCCCCAGCATTTT.

This chain joins TRBV9 and TRBJ2-3; TRBD2 aligns across 8 bases. Germline CDR1 reads SGDLS; CDR2 reads YYNGEE. V shed 1 base and J 1 base; nucleotides not matched to a gene: 8. This CDR3 contains 17 residues. This CDR3 is CASSVSGGARRTDTQYF. CDR3 bases: TGTGCCAGCAGCGTATCGGGGGGGGCCCGACGCACAGATACGCAGTATTTT.

This clonotype showed up many times. The chain uses TRBV7-2 and TRBJ2-1; TRBD1 might be the D (5 bases). The V gene's germline CDR1 is SGHTA and CDR2 FQGNSA. The CDR3 length is 12 residues. V dropped 5 bases and J dropped 8 bases, with 10 bases sitting between them. The CDR3 coding sequence is TGTGCCAGCAGCCGGACATTAGATGAGCAGTTCTTC. Encoded protein: CASSRTLDEQFF.

This chain links TRBV29-1 with TRBJ1-1; D remains unclear. Looked up from germline, CDR1 is SQVTM and CDR2 is ANQGSEA. V lost 4 bases and J lost 3, with 12 bases in between. The CDR3 totals 13 residues. The CDR3 spells CSVVQGWDTEAFF. The CDR3 DNA follows: TGCAGCGTTGTACAAGGATGGGACACTGAAGCTTTCTTT.

About this clonotype: Given a much more abundant clone one base away, this may be a read error. CDR3 region: CSVVHTDSKQYF. The CDR3 DNA reads as TGCAGCGTTGTCCATACGGACAGCAAGCAGTACTTC. The rearrangement links TRBV29-1 to TRBJ2-7, with a tentative D call TRBD1 (6 bases). The CDR3 runs to 12 residues. Germline V gene data show CDR1 as SQVTM and CDR2 as ANQGSEA. Trimming took 4 bases from V and 8 from J, leaving 15 bases between them.

V usage is TRBV12-3 or TRBV12-4 and J usage is TRBJ1-3; 9 bases map to TRBD1. The V segment lost 5 bases and the J segment 11 bases; nucleotides outside the gene matches: 7. The CDR3 extends over 13 amino acids. The CDR3 spells CASSPGQGTAIYF. CDR3 coding DNA: TGTGCCAGCAGTCCGGGACAGGGAACGGCCATATATTTT.

The CDR3: CASQAIAGDQETQYF. In DNA, the CDR3 is TGTGCCAGCCAGGCCATAGCGGGGGACCAAGAGACCCAGTACTTC. This chain uses TRBV6-6 with TRBJ2-5, with TRBD2 matching 9 bases. CDR1 and CDR2 (germline): MNHNY, SVGAGI (reference sequence). The CDR3 is made up of 15 amino acids. Trimming at V came to 8 bases and at J to 0 bases, leaving 7 bases not matched to a gene.